This TCR beta chain was retrieved from a study of T cell changes during pregnancy in multiple sclerosis. Some clones are missing from TCRdb's copy, which holds only in-frame ones; the method was immunoSEQ multiplex PCR. The sample has fewer than 85,000 clones; 93% are singletons. Germline V gives CDR1 SGDLS, CDR2 YYNGEE. V lost 0 bases and J lost 0, with 15 bases in between. The CDR3 has 17 residues. The TCR comes from a female donor with multiple sclerosis, enrolled in a pregnancy study. Source: peripheral blood, taken in the second trimester of pregnancy. This chain connects TRBV9 to TRBJ2-5; TRBD2 is a possible D gene (6 bases). The CDR3 loop reads CASSVGIGGTHQETQYF. The CDR3 DNA follows: TGTGCCAGCAGCGTAGGTATTGGGGGGACTCACCAAGAGACCCAGTACTTC.